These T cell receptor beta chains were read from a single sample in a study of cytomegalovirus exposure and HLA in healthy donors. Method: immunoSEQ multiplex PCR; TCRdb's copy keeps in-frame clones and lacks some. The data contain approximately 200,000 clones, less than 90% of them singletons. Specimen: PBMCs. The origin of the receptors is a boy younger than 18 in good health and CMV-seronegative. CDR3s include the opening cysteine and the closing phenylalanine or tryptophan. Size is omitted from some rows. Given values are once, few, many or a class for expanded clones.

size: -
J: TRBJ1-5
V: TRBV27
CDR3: CASSARLSTFANQPQHF

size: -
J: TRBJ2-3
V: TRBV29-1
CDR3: CSAPDRGREDTQYF

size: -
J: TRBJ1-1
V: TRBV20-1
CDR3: CSAIQGTEAFF

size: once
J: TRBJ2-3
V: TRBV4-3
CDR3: CASSPGGSGTDTQYF

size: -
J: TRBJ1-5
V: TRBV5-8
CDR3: CASSNLPKRNQPQHF

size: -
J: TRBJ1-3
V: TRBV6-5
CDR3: CASRNRAPSGNTIYF

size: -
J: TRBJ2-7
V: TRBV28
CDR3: CASSLHGWAGSYEQYF

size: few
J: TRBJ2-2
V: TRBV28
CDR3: CASSQLAGDTGELFF

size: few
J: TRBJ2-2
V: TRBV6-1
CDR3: CASEQGAEAGELFF

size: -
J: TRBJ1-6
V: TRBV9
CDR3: CASSGTDNSPLHF

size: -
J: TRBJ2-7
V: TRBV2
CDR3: CASSEGTGHYEQYF

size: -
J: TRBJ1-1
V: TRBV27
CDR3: CASSLMGGTEAFF

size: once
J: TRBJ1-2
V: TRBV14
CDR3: CASSQVFRTGKNYGYTF

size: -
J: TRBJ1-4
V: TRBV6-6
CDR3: CASSYSEKLFF

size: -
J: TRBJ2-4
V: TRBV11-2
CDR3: CASSLVEGRNIQYF

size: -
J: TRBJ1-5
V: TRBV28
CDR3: CASTRGESNQPQHF

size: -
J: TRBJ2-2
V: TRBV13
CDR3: CASSAQGGYTGELFF

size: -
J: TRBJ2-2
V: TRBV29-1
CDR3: CSVSLLDTGELFF

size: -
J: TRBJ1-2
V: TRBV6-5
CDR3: CASISRVAYGYTF

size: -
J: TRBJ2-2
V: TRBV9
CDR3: CASSVATRGELFF

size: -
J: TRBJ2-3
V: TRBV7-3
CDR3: CASSSGLAGGPTDTQYF

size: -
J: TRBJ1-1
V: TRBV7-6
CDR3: CASSFTGQTNTEAFF

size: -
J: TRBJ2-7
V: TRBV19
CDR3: CASSAAYEQYF

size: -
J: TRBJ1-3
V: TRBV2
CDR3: CASSETRGSGNTIYF

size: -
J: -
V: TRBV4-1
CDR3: CASSQERSGDYEQYF

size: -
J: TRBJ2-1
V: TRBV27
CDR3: CASSGSSGREQFF

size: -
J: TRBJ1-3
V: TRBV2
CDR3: CASSRQGGNTIYF

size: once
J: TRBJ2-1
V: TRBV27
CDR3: CASRAQYNEQFF

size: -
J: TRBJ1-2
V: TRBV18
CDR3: CASSPLVNTGPANYGYTF

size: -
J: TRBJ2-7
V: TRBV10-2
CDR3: CASSVGGVVSEQYF

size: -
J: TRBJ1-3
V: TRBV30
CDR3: CAWRPTSEIWNTIYF

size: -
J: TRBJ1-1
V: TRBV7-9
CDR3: CASSAENTEAFF

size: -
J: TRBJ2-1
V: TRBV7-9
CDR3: CSSSPPSQNEQFF